Given below is one T cell receptor (beta chain) in context. Its matching antigen is unknown. The sample is drawn from a study of T cell responses to AZD1222 COVID-19 vaccine. On the study more broadly: Analysis merged second doses at about 4 or about 12 weeks. Study-wide results and limits: Unmutated variant regions are reportedly targeted by nearly half of spike-specific TCRs. At study baseline, merely about 6 AZD1222 recipients were seropositive.

Looked up from germline, CDR1 is MNHEY and CDR2 is SMNVEV (reference sequence). This CDR3 has 15 residues. Losses at the gene ends were 6 bases for V and 4 bases for J; bases not matched to a gene: 7. Produced via immunoSEQ multiplex PCR; TCRdb's table is partial and in-frame only. This table holds about 100,000 clones, about 83% found once. The sequence came from an adult in good health. This chain joins TRBV27 and TRBJ1-1; 11 bases fit TRBD1. Source: peripheral blood, taken on day 0 of AZD1222 vaccination. CDR3 in DNA: TGTGCCAGCAGATGGACAGGGGGCGCGACCACTGAAGCTTTCTTT. Its translation is CASRWTGGATTEAFF.